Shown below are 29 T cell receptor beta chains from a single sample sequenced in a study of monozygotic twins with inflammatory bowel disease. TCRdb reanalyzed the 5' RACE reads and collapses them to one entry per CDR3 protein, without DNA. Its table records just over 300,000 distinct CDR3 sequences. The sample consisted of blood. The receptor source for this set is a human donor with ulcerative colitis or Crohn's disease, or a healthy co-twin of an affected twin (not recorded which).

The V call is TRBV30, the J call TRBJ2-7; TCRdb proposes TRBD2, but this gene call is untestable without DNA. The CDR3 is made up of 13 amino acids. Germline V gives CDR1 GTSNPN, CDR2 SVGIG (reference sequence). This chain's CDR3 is CAWSRDYPYEQYF.

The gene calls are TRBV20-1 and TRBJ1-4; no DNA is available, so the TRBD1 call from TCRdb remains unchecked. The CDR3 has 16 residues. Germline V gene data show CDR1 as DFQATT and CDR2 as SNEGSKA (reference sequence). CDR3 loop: CSARGIPGQTNEKLFF.

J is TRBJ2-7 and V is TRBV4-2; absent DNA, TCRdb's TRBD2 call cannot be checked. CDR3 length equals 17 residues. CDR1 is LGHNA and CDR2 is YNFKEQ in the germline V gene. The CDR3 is CASSQLTSGSLSYEQYF.

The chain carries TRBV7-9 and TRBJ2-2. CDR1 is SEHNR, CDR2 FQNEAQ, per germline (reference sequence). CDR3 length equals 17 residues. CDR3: CASSLGPLIAATGELFF.

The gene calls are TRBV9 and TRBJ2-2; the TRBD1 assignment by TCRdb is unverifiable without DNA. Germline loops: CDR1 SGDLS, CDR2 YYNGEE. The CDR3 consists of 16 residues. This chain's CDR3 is CASSIRTGIRTGELFF.

The CDR3 region is CASRPELGSYFGYTF. V and J are TRBV28 and TRBJ1-2. The germline V gene has CDR1 MDHEN and CDR2 SYDVKM. The CDR3 loop spans 15 amino acids.

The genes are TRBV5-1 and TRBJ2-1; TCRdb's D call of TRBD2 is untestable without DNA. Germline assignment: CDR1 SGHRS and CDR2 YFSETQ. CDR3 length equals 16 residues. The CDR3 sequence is CASSLGTSGRILEQFF. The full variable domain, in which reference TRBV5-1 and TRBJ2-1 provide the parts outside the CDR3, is KAGVTQTPRYLIKTRGQQVTLSCSPISGHRSVSWYQQTPGQGLQFLFEYFSETQRNKGNFPGRFSGRQFSNSRSEMNVSTLELGDSALYLCASSLGTSGRILEQFFGPGTRLTVL.

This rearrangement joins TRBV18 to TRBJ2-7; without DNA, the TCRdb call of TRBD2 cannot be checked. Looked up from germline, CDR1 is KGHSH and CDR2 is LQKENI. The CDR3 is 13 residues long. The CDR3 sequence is CASSPQGQREQYF.

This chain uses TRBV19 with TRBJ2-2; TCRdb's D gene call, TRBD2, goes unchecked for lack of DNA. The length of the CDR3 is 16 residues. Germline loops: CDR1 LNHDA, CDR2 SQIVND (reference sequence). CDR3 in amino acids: CASSRGTSITVGELFF.

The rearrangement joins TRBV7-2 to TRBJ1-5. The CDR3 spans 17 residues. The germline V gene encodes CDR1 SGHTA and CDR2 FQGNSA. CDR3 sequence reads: CASSLGGRRLSNQPQHF.

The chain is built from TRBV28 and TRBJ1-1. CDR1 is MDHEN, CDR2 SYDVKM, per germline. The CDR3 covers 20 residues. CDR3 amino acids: CASSLFIPHLTRLKNTEAFF.

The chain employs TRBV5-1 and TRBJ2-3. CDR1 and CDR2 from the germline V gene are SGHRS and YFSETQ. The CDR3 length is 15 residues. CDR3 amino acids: CASTLDRGGGDTQYF.

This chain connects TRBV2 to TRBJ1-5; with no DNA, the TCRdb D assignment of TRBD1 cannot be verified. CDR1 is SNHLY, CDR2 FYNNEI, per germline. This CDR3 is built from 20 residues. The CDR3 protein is CASNVVKQIASGTRNQPQHF.

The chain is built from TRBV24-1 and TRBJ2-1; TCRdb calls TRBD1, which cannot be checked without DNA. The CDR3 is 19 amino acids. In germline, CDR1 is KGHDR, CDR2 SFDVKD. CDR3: CATSGPGTDLQSSYNEQFF.

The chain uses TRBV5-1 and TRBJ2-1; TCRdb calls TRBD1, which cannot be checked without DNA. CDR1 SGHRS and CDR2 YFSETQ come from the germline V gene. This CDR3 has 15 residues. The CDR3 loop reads CASSLVATGGYEQFF. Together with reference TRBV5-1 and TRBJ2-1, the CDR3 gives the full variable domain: KAGVTQTPRYLIKTRGQQVTLSCSPISGHRSVSWYQQTPGQGLQFLFEYFSETQRNKGNFPGRFSGRQFSNSRSEMNVSTLELGDSALYLCASSLVATGGYEQFFGPGTRLTVL.

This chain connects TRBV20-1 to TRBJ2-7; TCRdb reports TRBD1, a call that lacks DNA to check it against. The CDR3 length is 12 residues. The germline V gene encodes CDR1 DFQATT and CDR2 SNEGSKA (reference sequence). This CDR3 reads CSRYRTEYEQYF.

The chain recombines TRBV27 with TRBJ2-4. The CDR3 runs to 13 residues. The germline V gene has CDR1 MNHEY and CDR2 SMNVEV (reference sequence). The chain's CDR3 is CASRGIAKNMQYF.

The chain's CDR3 is CASSLARFTGELFF. The chain joins TRBV7-2 to TRBJ2-2. Germline V CDR1 and CDR2: SGHTA, FQGNSA. The CDR3 length is 14 residues.

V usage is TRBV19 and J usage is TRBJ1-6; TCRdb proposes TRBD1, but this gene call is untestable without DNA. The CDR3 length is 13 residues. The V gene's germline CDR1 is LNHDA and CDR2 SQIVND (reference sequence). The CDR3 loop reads CASRDSNNSPLHF.

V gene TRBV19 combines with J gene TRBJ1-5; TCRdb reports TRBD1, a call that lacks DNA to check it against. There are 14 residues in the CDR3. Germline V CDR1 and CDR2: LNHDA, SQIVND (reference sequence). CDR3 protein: CASSIGHPNQPQHF.

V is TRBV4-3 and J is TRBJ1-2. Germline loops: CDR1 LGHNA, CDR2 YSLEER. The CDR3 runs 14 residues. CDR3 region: CASSQDQGSDGYTF.

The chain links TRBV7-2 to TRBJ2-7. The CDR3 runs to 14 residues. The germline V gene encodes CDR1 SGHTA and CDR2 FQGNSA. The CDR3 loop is CASRNSRSSYEQYF. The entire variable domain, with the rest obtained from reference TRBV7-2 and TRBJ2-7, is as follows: GAGVSQSPSNKVTEKGKDVELRCDPISGHTALYWYRQSLGQGLEFLIYFQGNSAPDKSGLPSDRFSAERTGGSVSTLTIQRTQQEDSAVYLCASRNSRSSYEQYFGPGTRLTVT.

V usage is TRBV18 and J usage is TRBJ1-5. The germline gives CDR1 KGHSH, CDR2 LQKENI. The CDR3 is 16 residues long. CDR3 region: CASSLGAGVGGSPQHF.

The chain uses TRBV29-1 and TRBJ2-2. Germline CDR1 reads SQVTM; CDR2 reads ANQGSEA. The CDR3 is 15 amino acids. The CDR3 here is CSVEVARGRTGELFF.

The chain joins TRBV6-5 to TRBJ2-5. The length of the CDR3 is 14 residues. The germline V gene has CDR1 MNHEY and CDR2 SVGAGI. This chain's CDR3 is CASSLDWGQETQYF.

The CDR3 sequence is CSASPTGYEQYF. The chain carries TRBV20-1 and TRBJ2-7; TCRdb lists TRBD1, though no DNA is available to test this call. This CDR3 is built from 12 residues. In germline, CDR1 is DFQATT, CDR2 SNEGSKA (reference sequence).

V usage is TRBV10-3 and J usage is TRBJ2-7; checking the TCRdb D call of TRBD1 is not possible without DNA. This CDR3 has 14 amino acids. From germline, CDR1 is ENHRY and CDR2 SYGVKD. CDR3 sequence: CAISEGRQGVEQYF.

CDR3 sequence: CASRANSGSSYEQYF. The chain combines TRBV3-1 with TRBJ2-7; TCRdb names TRBD2, which stays unverified in the absence of DNA. The CDR3 totals 15 residues. CDR1 is LGHDT and CDR2 is YNNKEL in the germline V gene (reference sequence).

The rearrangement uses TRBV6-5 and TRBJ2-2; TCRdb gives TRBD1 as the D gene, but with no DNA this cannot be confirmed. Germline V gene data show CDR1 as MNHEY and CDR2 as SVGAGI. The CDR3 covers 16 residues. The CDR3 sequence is CASSYHRGGNTGELFF.